This T cell receptor (beta chain) was identified during a study of T cell responses to AZD1222 COVID-19 vaccine. As to this clone: Other DNA sequences in this sample translate to the same CDR3.

Only in-frame clones appear in the TCRdb table, and some are missing; sequencing was by immunoSEQ multiplex PCR. The data show roughly 100,000 clones, approximately 93% seen once. Germline assignment: CDR1 SQVTM and CDR2 ANQGSEA. Trimming stripped 6 bases from V and 0 bases from J, with 9 bases between. This CDR3 contains 12 residues. Sample: peripheral blood, taken 28 days after the second AZD1222 dose. This TCR derives from an adult who received the AZD1222 COVID-19 vaccine. The chain joins TRBV29-1 to TRBJ2-7; the D gene is possibly TRBD2 (6 bases). DNA of the CDR3: TGCAGCGTAAAGACTAGCTCCTACGAGCAGTACTTC. Protein: CSVKTSSYEQYF.